The 32 T cell receptor beta chains below come from one sample, sequenced in a study of blood T cell repertoires in COVID-19. The repertoire was sequenced with immunoSEQ multiplex PCR; TCRdb's copy has only in-frame clones and lacks some. The sample carries around 76,000 clones, over 60% recorded once. The sequencing sample was made of peripheral blood. These TCRs come from a woman older than 75 with active or convalescent COVID-19.

This clone has more than one count but fewer than ten. CDR3 bases: TGTGCCAGCAGCCAAGAGCTGGGGACAGGGGGCGAATATGGCTACACCTTC. It yields the protein CASSQELGTGGEYGYTF. The chain recombines TRBV7-2 with TRBJ1-2, with 12 bases aligning to TRBD1. After removal of 5 bases from V and 5 bases from J, the junction contained 12 bases not matched to a gene. The CDR3 sequence is 17 residues long. CDR1 and CDR2 (germline): SGHTA, FQGNSA. Looking up the rest from reference TRBV7-2 and TRBJ1-2 gives the full variable domain: GAGVSQSPSNKVTEKGKDVELRCDPISGHTALYWYRQSLGQGLEFLIYFQGNSAPDKSGLPSDRFSAERTGGSVSTLTIQRTQQEDSAVYLCASSQELGTGGEYGYTFGSGTRLTVV.

The chain uses TRBV6-1 and TRBJ2-7; 9 bases agree with TRBD2. The V gene's germline CDR1 is MNHNS and CDR2 SASEGT. There are 16 residues in the CDR3. J was trimmed by 2 bases and V by 3 bases; bases with no gene match: 8. CDR3 nucleotides: TGTGCCAGCAGTGAGGGGTTGGTAGCGGGGGCCTACGAGCAGTACTTC. This codes for CASSEGLVAGAYEQYF.

In its sample, this clone was seen a few times. The junction does not match germline at one end; this may be a read error. This sequence joins TRBV4-3 and TRBJ2-1, with 7 bases lining up with TRBD1. Germline V gene sequence: CDR1 LGHNA, CDR2 YSLEER. This CDR3 comprises 16 residues. CDR3 nucleotides: TGCGCCAGCAGCCAAGATGTACAGGGGCATTACAGTGAGCAGTTCTTC. This encodes CASSQDVQGHYSEQFF.

The genes are TRBV30 and TRBJ2-7; a weak D match, TRBD2 (6 bases). Trimming took 5 bases from V and 0 from J, leaving 8 bases between them. The germline CDR1 and CDR2 sequences are GTSNPN and SVGIG (reference sequence). This CDR3 has 12 amino acids. The CDR3 protein is CAWSSVSYEQYF. In nucleotides, the CDR3 is TGTGCCTGGTCTAGCGTCTCCTACGAGCAGTACTTC.

The rearrangement uses TRBV5-4 and TRBJ2-7; TRBD2 matches 8 bases. Germline-derived CDR1 and CDR2 are SGHNT and YYREEE (reference sequence). This CDR3 contains 15 residues. The V gene end was trimmed by 1 base and the J gene end by 6 bases; junction bases not matched to a gene: 9. The CDR3 DNA reads as TGTGCCAGCAGCTTGTCCCCAGCGGGGGTCGGCGAGCAGTACTTC. It codes for CASSLSPAGVGEQYF.

The J gene is TRBJ1-1, the V gene TRBV7-9; weak D call: TRBD1 (5 bases). The CDR3 sequence is 15 residues long. V lost 3 bases and J lost 4, with 15 bases in between. Germline V gene sequence: CDR1 SEHNR, CDR2 FQNEAQ (reference sequence). The CDR3, as DNA: TGTGCCAGCAGCTTGTCTTCAGGGTCGACCACTGAAGCTTTCTTT. Its protein is CASSLSSGSTTEAFF.

This clone was counted a single time. The chain joins TRBV30 to TRBJ1-5; no reliable D call. Germline values: CDR1 GTSNPN, CDR2 SVGIG (reference sequence). The CDR3 has 15 amino acids. V was trimmed by 0 bases and J by 2 bases, leaving 11 bases between them. The chain's CDR3 is CAWSVDNSGNQPQHF. The CDR3, as DNA: TGTGCCTGGAGTGTAGACAATTCCGGCAATCAGCCCCAGCATTTT. The full variable domain, in which reference TRBV30 and TRBJ1-5 provide the parts outside the CDR3, is SQTIHQWPATLVQPVGSPLSLECTVEGTSNPNLYWYRQAAGRGLQLLFYSVGIGQISSEVPQNLSASRPQDRQFILSSKKLLLSDSGFYLCAWSVDNSGNQPQHFGDGTRLSIL.

The V call is TRBV7-2, the J call TRBJ1-6; D is possibly TRBD1 (5 bases). The CDR3 totals 14 residues. From germline, CDR1 is SGHTA and CDR2 FQGNSA. Deletions cut 2 bases from V and 8 bases from J, with 10 bases between. This chain's CDR3 is CASSLFDSHSPLHF. The CDR3 DNA reads TGTGCCAGCAGCTTATTTGACAGTCATTCACCCCTCCACTTT.

This chain links TRBV2 with TRBJ1-5, with 9 bases lining up with TRBD1. The germline V gene has CDR1 SNHLY and CDR2 FYNNEI. V gave up 4 bases and J gave up 7 bases; unmatched junction bases: 17. The CDR3 is 18 amino acids. The CDR3 here is CASSVKRTGEMVKQPQHF. DNA of the CDR3: TGTGCCAGCAGTGTCAAACGGACAGGGGAGATGGTGAAACAGCCCCAGCATTTT.

The rearrangement uses TRBV5-4 and TRBJ1-3; possible D gene TRBD1, 5 bases. Germline loops: CDR1 SGHNT, CDR2 YYREEE (reference sequence). This CDR3 region has 14 residues. V was shortened by 3 bases and J by 6 bases, with 13 bases between the two germline ends. The CDR3 here is CASSSQGSANTIYF. CDR3 bases: TGTGCCAGCAGCTCCCAGGGAAGTGCAAACACCATATATTTT. Filled out from reference TRBV5-4 and TRBJ1-3, the complete variable domain reads ETGVTQSPTHLIKTRGQQVTLRCSSQSGHNTVSWYQQALGQGPQFIFQYYREEENGRGNFPPRFSGLQFPNYSSELNVNALELDDSALYLCASSSQGSANTIYFGEGSWLTVV.

The genes are TRBV10-1 and TRBJ2-3, with 10 bases that match TRBD2. Germline-derived CDR1 and CDR2 are WNHNN and SYGVQD (reference sequence). V shed 3 bases and J 3 bases; nucleotides not matched to a gene: 3. The CDR3 spans 15 residues. CDR3 region: CASSDLAGETDTQYF. The CDR3 DNA sequence: TGCGCCAGCAGTGACCTAGCGGGGGAAACAGATACGCAGTATTTT.

This clone was detected only a few times. V is TRBV6-2 or TRBV6-3 and J is TRBJ1-6; D ambiguous. The length of the CDR3 is 11 residues. In germline, CDR1 is MNHEY, CDR2 SVGEGT. Trimming shortened V by 2 bases and J by 14 bases, and 7 bases separated the two germline ends. DNA of the CDR3: TGTGCCAGCAGTTACGCCGGGGCCCTCCACTTT. Encoded protein: CASSYAGALHF.

This chain connects TRBV7-2 to TRBJ2-7; D perhaps matches TRBD1 (6 bases). CDR3 length: 14 residues. Germline values: CDR1 SGHTA, CDR2 FQGNSA. The V and J ends lost 2 bases and 2 bases respectively, with 10 bases between them. CDR3 sequence reads: CASSLNRETYEQYF. The CDR3 bases are TGTGCCAGCAGCTTAAACAGGGAGACCTACGAGCAGTACTTC.

In its sample, this clone was seen a few times. The gene calls are TRBV6-1 and TRBJ1-5; 7 positions agree with TRBD1. This CDR3 is 16 amino acids long. Per the germline V gene, CDR1 is MNHNS and CDR2 is SASEGT. The V and J ends lost 4 bases and 1 base, in that order; junction bases with no gene match: 7. In nucleotides, the CDR3 is TGTGCCAGCAGTGCTCTCAGGACAGGCAGCAATCAGCCCCAGCATTTT. Residues: CASSALRTGSNQPQHF.

CDR3 nucleotide sequence: TGCGCCAGCAGCTTGGCCCGACAGGGCTCTGGCTACACCTTC. Translating it yields CASSLARQGSGYTF. The V and J genes are TRBV5-1 and TRBJ1-2; 7 bases are shared with TRBD1. J gave up 7 bases and V 0 bases, and 6 bases lay outside the gene matches. The CDR3 has 14 residues. Germline loops: CDR1 SGHRS, CDR2 YFSETQ.

This chain joins TRBV7-9 and TRBJ2-5; D may be TRBD1 (7 bases). V was trimmed by 2 bases and J by 4 bases, leaving 11 bases between them. The CDR3 is 14 amino acids. Germline assignment: CDR1 SEHNR and CDR2 FQNEAQ (reference sequence). The CDR3 coding sequence is TGTGCCAGCAGCTTAACAGGGGAGGTAGAGACCCAGTACTTC. Protein product: CASSLTGEVETQYF.

CDR3 DNA: TGCGCCAGCAGCCAAGGGGGAGTGCCCACGGATGGCTACACCTTC. This encodes CASSQGGVPTDGYTF. V is TRBV4-3 and J is TRBJ1-2; unclear D gene. The germline V and J ends were trimmed by 1 base and 6 bases, with 15 bases remaining between them. This CDR3 has 15 residues. In germline, CDR1 is LGHNA, CDR2 YSLEER.

This clone showed up just a few times. CDR3 protein: CASSLGQGDGYTF. CDR3 in DNA: TGTGCCAGCAGCCTGGGACAGGGGGATGGCTACACCTTC. The chain recombines TRBV5-8 with TRBJ1-2; 11 bases line up with TRBD1. Germline V gene data show CDR1 as SGHTS and CDR2 as YDEGEE. This CDR3 comprises 13 residues. V shed 4 bases and J 6 bases; nucleotides not matched to a gene: 2.

The chain carries TRBV5-4 and TRBJ2-7; tentative D call: TRBD2 (5 bases). The CDR3 consists of 13 residues. CDR1 is SGHNT, CDR2 YYREEE, per germline (reference sequence). V was cut by 1 base and J by 2 bases, with 7 bases left in between. The CDR3 loop reads CASSLWGAYEQYF. CDR3 bases: TGTGCCAGCAGCTTGTGGGGAGCCTACGAGCAGTACTTC.

The chain uses TRBV6-2 or TRBV6-3 and TRBJ2-1; 13 bases match TRBD2. CDR1 is MNHEY and CDR2 is SVGEGT in the germline V gene. The CDR3 covers 18 residues. After removal of 2 bases from V and 8 bases from J, the junction contained 12 bases not matched to a gene. The CDR3 nucleotides are TGTGCCAGCAGTTACGAACTAGCGGGGGGGCCCGGGGGCGATGAGCAGTTCTTC. Amino acid sequence: CASSYELAGGPGGDEQFF.

The V and J genes are TRBV5-6 and TRBJ2-6; 9 bases fit TRBD1. Germline-derived CDR1 and CDR2 are SGHDT and YYEEEE. This CDR3 comprises 17 residues. The V gene end was trimmed by 4 bases and the J gene end by 2 bases; junction bases not matched to a gene: 7. CDR3 nucleotide sequence: TGTGCCAGCAGCCCCGGGACAGGGTTAGCTGGGGCCAACGTCCTGACTTTC. It codes for CASSPGTGLAGANVLTF.

V is TRBV30 and J is TRBJ2-1; 10 bases agree with TRBD2. The germline CDR1 and CDR2 sequences are GTSNPN and SVGIG (reference sequence). With V trimmed by 3 bases and J by 8 bases, 10 bases remained unmatched. This CDR3 has 15 residues. CDR3 DNA sequence: TGTGCCTGGAGCGGAGGTAGCGGGGGGCTCTATGAGCAGTTCTTC. It codes for CAWSGGSGGLYEQFF.

The chain uses TRBV7-2 and TRBJ1-2, with 8 bases that match TRBD1. Looked up from germline, CDR1 is SGHTA and CDR2 is FQGNSA. J was trimmed by 8 bases and V by 8 bases; bases with no gene match: 10. The CDR3 totals 13 residues. CDR3 in amino acids: CASVPGGVEGYTF. CDR3 DNA sequence: TGTGCCAGCGTCCCAGGGGGCGTTGAAGGCTACACCTTC.

The rearrangement links TRBV6-1 to TRBJ1-2; the match to TRBD1 covers 7 bases. This CDR3 is built from 14 residues. Trimming removed 1 base from V and 4 bases from J; junction bases left unmatched: 3. Germline CDR1 MNHNS, CDR2 SASEGT. The CDR3 DNA reads TGTGCCAGCAGTGAAGGGGACAGCCGCTATGGCTACACCTTC. Protein sequence: CASSEGDSRYGYTF.

The chain carries TRBV6-6 and TRBJ2-1; 10 nucleotides agree with TRBD1. Trimming at V came to 5 bases and at J to 5 bases, leaving 12 bases not matched to a gene. Per germline, CDR1 MNHNY and CDR2 SVGAGI (reference sequence). There are 17 residues in the CDR3. CDR3 residues: CASSPLWDRGVDNEQFF. CDR3 DNA sequence: TGTGCCAGCAGTCCCCTCTGGGACAGGGGAGTGGACAATGAGCAGTTCTTC.

This CDR3 reads CASSSSLTRTSGANVLTF. The CDR3, as DNA: TGTGCCAGCAGCTCTTCGTTGACACGAACCTCTGGGGCCAACGTCCTGACTTTC. V is TRBV7-9 and J is TRBJ2-6; D is unresolved. This CDR3 comprises 18 residues. CDR1 is SEHNR, CDR2 FQNEAQ, per germline (reference sequence). V dropped 4 bases and J dropped 0 bases, with 16 bases sitting between them.

The rearrangement links TRBV7-8 to TRBJ2-5, with TRBD1 matching over 8 bases. V lost 6 bases, J lost 2 bases, and 8 bases stayed unmatched. CDR1 is SGHVS, CDR2 FQNEAQ, per germline. The CDR3 runs to 15 residues. The CDR3 DNA reads as TGTGCCAGCAGACGGACAGGGTCTTTGCAAGAGACCCAGTACTTC. Amino acids: CASRRTGSLQETQYF.

The chain links TRBV19 to TRBJ1-5; 7 nucleotides match TRBD1. V was pared by 5 bases and J by 11 bases, with 9 bases of the junction left unmatched. Per germline, CDR1 LNHDA and CDR2 SQIVND (reference sequence). The CDR3 has 13 residues. The DNA for the CDR3 is TGTGCCAGTAGTGGACCCCAGGACAGGACCCAGCATTTT. This codes for CASSGPQDRTQHF.

Regarding this clone: Other DNA sequences in the same sample also yield this CDR3. V is TRBV5-1 and J is TRBJ2-1; D remains ambiguous. The germline V gene encodes CDR1 SGHRS and CDR2 YFSETQ. V was pared by 0 bases and J by 4 bases, with 8 bases between. CDR3 size: 14 residues. DNA for the CDR3: TGCGCCAGCAGCTTGGGCGACTCTTACAATGAGCAGTTCTTC. Protein sequence: CASSLGDSYNEQFF.

This clone appeared a few times. The rearrangement joins TRBV7-3 to TRBJ1-6, with D unresolved. The CDR3 length is 13 residues. Germline assignment: CDR1 SGHTA and CDR2 FQGTGA. The V gene lost 1 base and the J gene lost 14 bases, with 12 bases spanning the gap. CDR3 bases: TGTGCCAGCAGCTTAAGTCGTCGGGAGGCCCTCCACTTT. Encoded protein: CASSLSRREALHF.

This chain links TRBV30 with TRBJ1-1, with 7 nucleotides matching TRBD1. The germline V gene encodes CDR1 GTSNPN and CDR2 SVGIG (reference sequence). V shed 3 bases, J shed 7 bases, and the junction held 17 bases outside the gene matches. This CDR3 comprises 16 residues. The CDR3 here is CAWRAIGQASLHEAFF. CDR3 DNA: TGTGCCTGGAGGGCGATTGGACAGGCGAGCTTACATGAAGCTTTCTTT.

Details on this clone: Other DNA sequences of this sample code for an identical CDR3. The CDR3, as DNA: TGTGCCAGCAGTGAACTGGGAAACACCATATATTTT. Translating it yields CASSELGNTIYF. The chain joins TRBV2 to TRBJ1-3; D gene uncertain. The CDR3 length is 12 residues. The germline V and J ends were trimmed by 2 bases and 4 bases, with 3 bases remaining between them. CDR1 SNHLY and CDR2 FYNNEI come from the germline V gene. The full variable domain, rest sourced from reference TRBV2 and TRBJ1-3, is EPEVTQTPSHQVTQMGQEVILRCVPISNHLYFYWYRQILGQKVEFLVSFYNNEISEKSEIFDDQFSVERPDGSNFTLKIRSTKLEDSAMYFCASSELGNTIYFGEGSWLTVV.